This T cell receptor (beta chain) was retrieved from a study of blood T cell repertoires in COVID-19. Study summary: In each case, the material was cDNA or gDNA derived from T cells, B-cell-depleted T cells, or PBMCs.

Libraries were prepared by immunoSEQ multiplex PCR; TCRdb keeps only in-frame clonotypes and omits some of them. The profile shows some 380,000 clones, over 75% of them singletons. Cohorts were assigned according to the clinical history that participants reported. Recovery meant two consecutive negative NP/OP PCR tests, professional clearance, or resolved symptoms. CDR1 is MNHEY and CDR2 is SVGAGI in the germline V gene. This CDR3 has 14 amino acids. The J segment lost 5 bases and the V segment lost 5 bases, leaving 8 bases of the junction unmatched. In this sample, this clone turned up a few times. This chain joins TRBV6-5 and TRBJ2-5; 7 bases match TRBD1. The source is a man aged 25-45 years who had recovered from COVID-19. Sequencing was performed on PBMCs or T cells enriched from blood (not recorded which). CDR3 DNA sequence: TGTGCCAGCAGTATGACAGGGCCCGGGGAGACCCAGTACTTC. Translating it yields CASSMTGPGETQYF.